The 13 T cell receptor beta chains given below trace back to one sample, sequenced in a study of PD-1 blockade in classical Hodgkin lymphoma. Relapse after autologous stem cell transplantation occurred in every patient, and brentuximab vedotin exposure varied. The table came from immunoSEQ multiplex PCR; TCRdb's copy has only in-frame clones and leaves some out. The top ten clones hold roughly 12% of a sample with 40,000 to 50,000 clones, just under 80% of them seen once. The material was peripheral blood mononuclear cells (PBMCs), obtained at baseline. The receptors here all came from a human donor with classical Hodgkin lymphoma.

The chain links TRBV5-1 to TRBJ1-3; no firm D call. The CDR3 runs 15 residues. V was shortened by 5 bases and J by 0 bases, with 12 bases between the two germline ends. Germline values: CDR1 SGHRS, CDR2 YFSETQ. The CDR3 loop is CASSLDALSGNTIYF. Written as DNA, the CDR3 is TGCGCCAGCAGTCTGGACGCACTCTCTGGAAACACCATATATTTT.

The V gene is TRBV4-3, the J gene TRBJ2-3; 10 bases map to TRBD2. There are 17 residues in the CDR3. Germline-derived CDR1 and CDR2 are LGHNA and YSLEER. After removal of 0 bases from V and 5 bases from J, the junction contained 8 bases not matched to a gene. The CDR3 DNA reads as TGCGCCAGCAGCCAAGATAGTACTAGCGGGGAGGGAGATACGCAGTATTTT. Translation gives CASSQDSTSGEGDTQYF.

The V and J genes are TRBV19 and TRBJ2-2; a possible D gene is TRBD2 (5 bases). Trimming left V 3 bases short and J 0 bases short, with 11 bases between. Germline loops: CDR1 LNHDA, CDR2 SQIVND (reference sequence). The CDR3 runs to 16 residues. In DNA form, the CDR3 reads TGTGCCAGTAGTATTCTCCCCGGGGCGAACACCGGGGAGCTGTTTTTT. Encoded protein: CASSILPGANTGELFF.

The V and J genes are TRBV15 and TRBJ2-7; no clear D. Trimming pared 0 bases from V and 1 base from J, leaving 7 bases between. Germline loops: CDR1 LNHNV, CDR2 YYDKDF (reference sequence). This CDR3 has 14 amino acids. The CDR3 coding sequence is TGTGCCACCAGCAGAGAGCTGGGATCCTACGAGCAGTACTTC. Protein product: CATSRELGSYEQYF.

This clone was seen a few times. The V call is TRBV7-2, the J call TRBJ1-2; 8 bases fit TRBD1. Trimming at V came to 5 bases and at J to 8 bases, leaving 7 bases not matched to a gene. This CDR3 comprises 13 residues. CDR1 is SGHTA and CDR2 is FQGNSA in the germline V gene. CDR3 nucleotide sequence: TGTGCCAGCAGCACCGACAGGGGCGGGGGCTACACCTTC. This codes for CASSTDRGGGYTF.

The chain uses TRBV5-4 and TRBJ2-7; possibly TRBD1 for D (6 bases). Trimming cost V 0 bases and J 2 bases, with 9 bases left between them. The length of the CDR3 is 14 residues. Germline-derived CDR1 and CDR2 are SGHNT and YYREEE (reference sequence). CDR3 nucleotides: TGTGCCAGCAGCTTGGGGGACAATCCCTACGAGCAGTACTTC. This gives the protein CASSLGDNPYEQYF.

The V and J genes are TRBV5-1 and TRBJ1-2; 7 bases agree with TRBD1. The CDR3 has 15 residues. Germline values: CDR1 SGHRS, CDR2 YFSETQ. The J segment lost 4 bases and the V segment lost 4 bases, leaving 10 bases of the junction unmatched. Here the CDR3 DNA reads TGCGCCAGCAGCCCCGGGACAGCGATAGGCTATGGCTACACCTTC. Residues: CASSPGTAIGYGYTF.

The DNA of the CDR3 is TGTGCCAGCAGCCTAAATGGCGGGGAGAGTGGCTACACCTTC. Amino acids: CASSLNGGESGYTF. V is TRBV7-2 and J is TRBJ1-2; D remains ambiguous. CDR3 length equals 14 residues. V lost 5 bases, J lost 7 bases, and 17 bases lay in between. CDR1 is SGHTA and CDR2 is FQGNSA in the germline V gene.

The chain employs TRBV6-5 and TRBJ2-7, with unresolved D. Per germline, CDR1 MNHEY and CDR2 SVGAGI. This CDR3 is built from 12 residues. The V end lost 2 bases, the J end lost 7 bases, and 9 bases lay between the germline ends. This chain's CDR3 is CASSYTSGEQYF. As DNA, the CDR3 is TGTGCCAGCAGTTACACCTCCGGGGAGCAGTACTTC.

A note on this clone: A junction end diverges from the germline sequence, so it may reflect a read error. The same CDR3 arises from other DNA sequences in this sample as well. V usage is TRBV7-6 and J usage is TRBJ2-1; 8 bases line up with TRBD2. Germline lookup yields CDR1 SGHVS and CDR2 FNYEAQ. The CDR3 extends over 14 amino acids. In DNA, the CDR3 is TGTGCCAGCAGCCTCGGGGGGGCAAGGAATGAGCAATTCTTC. This codes for CASSLGGARNEQFF.

The V call is TRBV27, the J call TRBJ2-3; D is perhaps TRBD2 (6 bases). The CDR3 loop spans 18 amino acids. Germline CDR1 MNHEY, CDR2 SMNVEV (reference sequence). V was clipped by 6 bases and J by 0 bases, with 22 bases between them. CDR3 nucleotide sequence: TGTGCCAGCAGCCAGACTTCCATTAGCGGTTTTAGCACAGATACGCAGTATTTT. This codes for CASSQTSISGFSTDTQYF.

The chain employs TRBV11-2 and TRBJ2-7; TRBD1 is a possible D gene (6 bases). V dropped 1 base and J dropped 2 bases, with 18 bases sitting between them. CDR3 length: 17 amino acids. Germline CDR1 reads SGHAT; CDR2 reads FQNNGV. The chain's CDR3 is CASSLGLTWGQTYEQYF. The CDR3 DNA reads TGTGCCAGCAGCTTAGGTCTAACGTGGGGGCAGACCTACGAGCAGTACTTC.

V is TRBV19 and J is TRBJ2-5; D call uncertain. V was pared by 4 bases and J by 5 bases, with 14 bases between. CDR3 length equals 14 residues. Germline V gene lookup returns CDR1 LNHDA and CDR2 SQIVND (reference sequence). In nucleotides, the CDR3 is TGTGCCAGTAGTAGGCACAGCGAGGAGGAGACCCAGTACTTC. Translating gives CASSRHSEEETQYF.